Sequencing of this T cell receptor beta chain was carried out in a study of cytomegalovirus exposure and HLA in healthy donors. PCR primers comprised 60 Vbeta and 13 Jbeta primers. TCRdb's copy holds only in-frame clones and misses some; the assay was immunoSEQ multiplex PCR. The table lists some 67,000 clones, roughly 78% of them singletons. V shed 4 bases, J shed 1 base, and the junction held 11 bases outside the gene matches. CDR3 size: 19 residues. Germline CDR1 SEHNR, CDR2 FQNEAQ (reference sequence). Sequencing input: PBMCs. This sequence joins TRBV7-9 and TRBJ2-2, with 11 bases lining up with TRBD1. This TCR was sampled from a man aged 40-50 years in good health and CMV-seronegative. The CDR3 region has the DNA TGTGCCAGCAGCTACTGGACAGGGGGCGCAAATCGGAACACCGGGGAGCTGTTTTTT. Translation: CASSYWTGGANRNTGELFF.